This TCR beta chain was identified during a study of response to subunit inactivated influenza vaccine. Each CDR3 protein is one row after TCRdb ran MiXCR on the RT-PCR reads. The data hold hundreds of thousands of distinct CDR3 sequences, with approximately 15% observed a single time. This clonotype was detected only a few times. Antigen: not known. Points from the study as a whole: There was a suggestion from the authors that each seasonal influenza vaccination recruits few new T cells.

Trimming removed 2 bases from V and 6 bases from J, with 16 bases in between. This CDR3 contains 15 residues. The V and J genes are TRBV12-3 or TRBV12-4 and TRBJ2-5; possibly TRBD1 for D (6 bases). The clonotype originates from a man aged 45-65 years who received an inactivated influenza vaccine. Sequenced here: PBMCs from blood, sampled roughly 2 weeks before vaccination. CDR3 in amino acids: CASSLRLDSKKTQYF. The CDR3 nucleotides are TGTGCCAGCAGTTTAAGGTTGGACAGTAAAAAGACCCAGTACTTC.